The 10 T cell receptor beta chains listed next were all sequenced from one sample in a study of shared clonotypes between healthy human individuals. Using immunoSEQ multiplex PCR, the repertoire was profiled, and TCRdb retains in-frame clones only, with some absent. Here the sample spans 1.4 million or so clones, approximately 98.5% being singletons. The sample comprised naive CD4+ T cells sorted from blood. As for subset: CD45RA+ positively selected. These receptors were obtained from a man between 25 and 39 years old in good health.

This clone showed up just once. V and J are TRBV5-1 and TRBJ1-4, with D unresolved. The germline V gene encodes CDR1 SGHRS and CDR2 YFSETQ. This CDR3 region has 14 residues. V lost 0 bases and J lost 5, with 8 bases in between. This CDR3 reads CASSLVGSNEKLFF. The CDR3 coding sequence is TGCGCCAGCAGCTTGGTAGGGAGCAATGAAAAACTGTTTTTT.

The gene calls are TRBV5-1 and TRBJ2-3; TRBD1 aligns across 9 bases. Trimming took 4 bases from V and 5 from J; bases not matched to a gene: 2. This CDR3 contains 13 residues. Per germline, CDR1 SGHRS and CDR2 YFSETQ. The chain's CDR3 is CASSEDRGDTQYF. The CDR3 region has the DNA TGCGCCAGCAGCGAGGACAGGGGAGATACGCAGTATTTT.

The V gene is TRBV5-1, the J gene TRBJ1-2; D unresolved. The CDR3 contains 13 residues. Deletions cut 3 bases from V and 4 bases from J, with 10 bases between. The germline V gene has CDR1 SGHRS and CDR2 YFSETQ. CDR3 coding DNA: TGCGCCAGCAGCTACCGGGAGATCTATGGCTACACCTTC. Translated, it gives CASSYREIYGYTF.

The chain carries TRBV2 and TRBJ1-5; 11 nucleotides align to TRBD1. This CDR3 comprises 14 residues. J gave up 7 bases and V 7 bases, and 6 bases lay outside the gene matches. Per germline, CDR1 SNHLY and CDR2 FYNNEI. CDR3 residues: CASKRDRGNQPQHF. Written as DNA, the CDR3 is TGTGCCAGCAAGAGGGACAGGGGGAACCAGCCCCAGCATTTT.

CDR3 amino acids: CASSLGTSPFF. The CDR3 bases are TGTGCCAGCAGCTTAGGGACTAGCCCGTTCTTC. The V call is TRBV7-9, the J call TRBJ2-1, with TRBD2 identical over 8 bases. Germline lookup yields CDR1 SEHNR and CDR2 FQNEAQ (reference sequence). CDR3 size: 11 residues. The junction had 2 bases not matched to a gene; V was cut back by 1 base and J by 15 bases.

V usage is TRBV7-2 and J usage is TRBJ1-5; D gene uncertain. This CDR3 is 12 amino acids long. Germline loops: CDR1 SGHTA, CDR2 FQGNSA. Deletions cut 7 bases from V and 5 bases from J, with 9 bases between. The CDR3 DNA follows: TGTGCCAGCAACGACGGCTATCAGCCCCAGCATTTT. Protein: CASNDGYQPQHF.

The V gene is TRBV7-8, the J gene TRBJ1-2; D not resolved. Trimming pared 1 base from V and 4 bases from J, leaving 10 bases between. The germline V gene encodes CDR1 SGHVS and CDR2 FQNEAQ. This CDR3 has 14 residues. DNA of the CDR3: TGTGCCAGCAGCTTAGAACAGCTCACCTATGGCTACACCTTC. Translation: CASSLEQLTYGYTF. The variable domain in full, with the rest retrieved from reference TRBV7-8 and TRBJ1-2, is GAGVSQSPRYKVAKRGQDVALRCDPISGHVSLFWYQQALGQGPEFLTYFQNEAQLDKSGLPSDRFFAERPEGSVSTLKIQRTQQEDSAVYLCASSLEQLTYGYTFGSGTRLTVV.

The gene calls are TRBV7-9 and TRBJ1-2; 10 bases map to TRBD1. The CDR3 runs 15 residues. Germline CDR1 SEHNR, CDR2 FQNEAQ (reference sequence). V was clipped by 5 bases and J by 8 bases; unmatched bases: 11. The CDR3 DNA reads as TGTGCCAGCAGCCCAAATCTTGGGACAGGGGACGGCTACACCTTC. Translated, it gives CASSPNLGTGDGYTF.

The CDR3 spells CASSHGTYKMNTEAFF. The CDR3 DNA is TGTGCCAGCTCACACGGGACTTATAAGATGAACACTGAAGCTTTCTTT. This chain uses TRBV18 with TRBJ1-1; D might be TRBD1 (5 bases). V gave up 4 bases and J gave up 0 bases, with 15 bases separating them. CDR1 and CDR2 (germline): KGHSH, LQKENI. The CDR3 spans 16 residues.

This clone was observed a single time. V gene TRBV7-9 combines with J gene TRBJ2-7, with D possibly matching TRBD2 (6 bases). V lost 4 bases to trimming and J lost 4 bases, with 17 bases between them. CDR3 size: 15 residues. Germline values: CDR1 SEHNR, CDR2 FQNEAQ (reference sequence). The CDR3 spells CASSWGGAGSYEQYF. CDR3 nucleotides: TGTGCCAGCAGCTGGGGCGGGGCGGGATCTTACGAGCAGTACTTC.